The source of this T cell receptor (beta chain) is a study of regulatory T cells in long-lasting Graves disease. Sequencing libraries for TCR beta were prepared with iRepertoire HTBI primers and Arm-PCR of CDR3 regions. TCRdb used MiXCR to reprocess the multiplex PCR reads, holding one entry per CDR3 protein. Among about 450,000 distinct CDR3 sequences, approximately 15% were seen once, and the ten largest hold under 20%. This clonotype was recorded a few times. Regarding time point: newly diagnosed GD, antithyroid drugs for less than 3 months. After RNA was extracted from PBMCs, the TCR library was made from it. The CDR3 is made up of 17 amino acids. Germline assignment: CDR1 SQVTM and CDR2 ANQGSEA. Trimming removed 6 bases at V and 6 bases at J, with 26 bases between. This sample also belongs to another study, concerning T cells in Graves' hyperthyroidism and ophthalmopathy.

The genes are TRBV29-1 and TRBJ2-2, with D perhaps given as TRBD1 or TRBD2 (5 bases each). The TCR was taken from a woman aged 50 to 60 with Graves disease. Sequences were derived from peripheral blood mononuclear cells (PBMCs), sampled at new diagnosis, from a patient treated with antithyroid drugs. This chain's CDR3 is CSVATGTKERGAGELFF. The CDR3 nucleotides read TGCAGCGTGGCAACCGGGACCAAGGAAAGAGGGGCCGGGGAGCTGTTTTTT.